This is a list of T cell receptor beta chains from one sample in a study of breast tumors, draining lymph nodes, adjacent tissues. TCRdb ran MiXCR on the multiplex PCR reads and lists one entry per CDR3 protein. The table lists approximately 180,000 distinct CDR3 sequences, 30% to 40% of them singletons. The sample comprised axillary lymph node tissue. These receptors came from a female donor with breast cancer. Some clones in this sample may be carry-over from other donors' samples. CDR3s include the opening cysteine and the closing phenylalanine or tryptophan. The D gene is left open where the match is weak. The size entry is marked missing in some rows and otherwise reads once, few, many or a size class.

J gene: TRBJ1-4
D gene: TRBD1
V gene: TRBV12-3/TRBV12-4
clone size: NA
CDR3 DNA: TGTGCCAGCAGGACAGGGGTGGCTGAAAAACTGTTTTTT
CDR3 protein: CASRTGVAEKLFF

J gene: TRBJ2-5
D gene: TRBD1
V gene: TRBV27
clone size: many
CDR3 DNA: TGTGCCAGCATGGGACAGATGGAGACCCAGTACTTC
CDR3 protein: CASMGQMETQYF

J gene: TRBJ2-3
D gene: TRBD2
V gene: TRBV10-2
clone size: many
CDR3 DNA: TGCGCCAGCAAATGGACTAGCGGAAACACAGATACGCAGTATTTT
CDR3 protein: CASKWTSGNTDTQYF

J gene: TRBJ2-3
D gene: TRBD2
V gene: TRBV7-9
clone size: many
CDR3 DNA: TGTGCCAGCAGCTTAGCGCTAGCGGGAGGAACCACAGATACGCAGTATTTT
CDR3 protein: CASSLALAGGTTDTQYF

J gene: TRBJ2-5
D gene: TRBD2
V gene: TRBV20-1
clone size: many
CDR3 DNA: TGCAGTGCTAGACTAGCGGTAGACGGGACCCAGTACTTC
CDR3 protein: CSARLAVDGTQYF

J gene: TRBJ1-2
D gene: NA
V gene: TRBV12-3/TRBV12-4
clone size: many
CDR3 DNA: TGTGCCAGCAGAGACCGAGGGGACTATGGCTACACCTTC
CDR3 protein: CASRDRGDYGYTF

J gene: TRBJ2-6
D gene: TRBD1
V gene: TRBV10-3
clone size: many
CDR3 DNA: TGTGCCAGCCAGACAGGGCTCACCTCTGGGGCCAACGTCCTGACTTTC
CDR3 protein: CASQTGLTSGANVLTF

J gene: TRBJ2-7
D gene: NA
V gene: TRBV28
clone size: few
CDR3 DNA: TGTGCCAGCAGTTTCTCCTTCGGGTGGGGAAACTCCTACGAGCAGTACTTC
CDR3 protein: CASSFSFGWGNSYEQYF

J gene: TRBJ2-1
D gene: NA
V gene: TRBV28
clone size: many
CDR3 DNA: TGTGCCAGCAGTTTTTTGAGGTTTGGGTATGAGCAGTTCTTC
CDR3 protein: CASSFLRFGYEQFF

J gene: TRBJ2-3
D gene: TRBD2
V gene: TRBV10-3
clone size: many
CDR3 DNA: TGTGCCATCAGTGAGGGGGGGGTTATCGCTCGCACAGATACGCAGTATTTT
CDR3 protein: CAISEGGVIARTDTQYF

J gene: TRBJ2-3
D gene: TRBD2
V gene: TRBV20-1
clone size: many
CDR3 DNA: TGCAGTGCTAGAGACGCGGTTGGATTAGCGGGGGACGATACGCAGTATTTT
CDR3 protein: CSARDAVGLAGDDTQYF

J gene: TRBJ2-7
D gene: TRBD2
V gene: TRBV20-1
clone size: many
CDR3 DNA: TGCAGTGCTGCCGTAGCGGGAGCTATCTACGAGCAGTACTTC
CDR3 protein: CSAAVAGAIYEQYF

J gene: TRBJ2-7
D gene: NA
V gene: TRBV6-2/TRBV6-3
clone size: many
CDR3 DNA: TGTGCCAGCAAAGGAGCTCACGAGCAGTACTTC
CDR3 protein: CASKGAHEQYF

J gene: TRBJ2-7
D gene: TRBD2
V gene: TRBV7-2
clone size: many
CDR3 DNA: TGTGCCAGCAGCTCCGGACTAGCGGGAGTCTACGAGCAGTACTTC
CDR3 protein: CASSSGLAGVYEQYF

J gene: TRBJ1-2
D gene: NA
V gene: TRBV19
clone size: few
CDR3 DNA: TGTGCCAGTAGTATAGTGGGGCTCTACACCTTC
CDR3 protein: CASSIVGLYTF